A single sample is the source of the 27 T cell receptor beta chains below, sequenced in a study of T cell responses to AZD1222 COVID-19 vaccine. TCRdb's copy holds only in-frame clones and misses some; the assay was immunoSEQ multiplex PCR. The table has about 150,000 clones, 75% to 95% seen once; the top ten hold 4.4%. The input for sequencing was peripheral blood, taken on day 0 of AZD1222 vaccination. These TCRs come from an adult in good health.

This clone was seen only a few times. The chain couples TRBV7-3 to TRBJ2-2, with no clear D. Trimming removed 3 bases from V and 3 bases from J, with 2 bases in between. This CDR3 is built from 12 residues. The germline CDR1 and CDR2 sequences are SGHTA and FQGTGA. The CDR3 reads CASSFDTGELFF. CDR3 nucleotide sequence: TGTGCCAGCAGCTTTGACACCGGGGAGCTGTTTTTT.

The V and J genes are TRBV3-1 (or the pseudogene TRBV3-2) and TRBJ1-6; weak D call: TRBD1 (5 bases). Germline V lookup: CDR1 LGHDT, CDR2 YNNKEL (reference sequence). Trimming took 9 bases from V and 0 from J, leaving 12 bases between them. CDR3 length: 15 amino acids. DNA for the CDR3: TGTGCCAGTACGGGGACGAGCTCCTATAATTCACCCCTCCACTTT. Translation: CASTGTSSYNSPLHF.

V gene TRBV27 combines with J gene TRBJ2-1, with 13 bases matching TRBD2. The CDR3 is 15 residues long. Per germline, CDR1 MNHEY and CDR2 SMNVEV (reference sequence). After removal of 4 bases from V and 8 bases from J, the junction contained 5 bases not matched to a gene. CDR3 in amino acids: CASSSRTSGSYEQFF. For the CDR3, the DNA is TGTGCCAGCAGTTCCCGGACTAGCGGGAGCTATGAGCAGTTCTTC.

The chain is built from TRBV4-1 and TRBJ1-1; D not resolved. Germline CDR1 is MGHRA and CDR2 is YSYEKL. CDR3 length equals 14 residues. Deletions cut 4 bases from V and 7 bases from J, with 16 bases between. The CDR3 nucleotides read TGCGCCAGCAGCCCATTGCTTAAGGGCAATGAAGCTTTCTTT. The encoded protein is CASSPLLKGNEAFF.

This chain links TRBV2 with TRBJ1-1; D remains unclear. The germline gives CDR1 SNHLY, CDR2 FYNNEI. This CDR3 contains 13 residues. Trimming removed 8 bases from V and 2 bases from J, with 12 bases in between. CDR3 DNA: TGTGCCAGCCTCCTAATTGTAAACACTGAAGCTTTCTTT. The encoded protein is CASLLIVNTEAFF.

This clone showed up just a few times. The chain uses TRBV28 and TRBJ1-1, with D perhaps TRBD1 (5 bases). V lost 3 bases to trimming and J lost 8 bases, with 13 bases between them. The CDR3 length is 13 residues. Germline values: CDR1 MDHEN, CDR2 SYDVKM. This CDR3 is CASSLGTRGEAFF. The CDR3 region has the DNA TGTGCCAGCAGTTTGGGGACGAGGGGCGAAGCTTTCTTT.

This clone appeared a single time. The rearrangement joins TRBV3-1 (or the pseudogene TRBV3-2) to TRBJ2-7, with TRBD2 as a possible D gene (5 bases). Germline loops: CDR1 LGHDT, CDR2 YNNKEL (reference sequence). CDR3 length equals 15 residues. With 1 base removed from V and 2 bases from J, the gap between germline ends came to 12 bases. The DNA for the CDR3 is TGTGCCAGCAGCCAAGGAGCCGGGAAGGCCTACGAGCAGTACTTC. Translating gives CASSQGAGKAYEQYF.

The CDR3 region is CASSSLQGQETQYF. The CDR3, as DNA: TGTGCCAGCAGCTCCCTACAGGGACAAGAGACCCAGTACTTC. The rearrangement joins TRBV11-3 to TRBJ2-5, with D perhaps matching TRBD1 (6 bases). The CDR3 covers 14 residues. Looked up from germline, CDR1 is SGHNT and CDR2 is YENEEA. V was cut by 4 bases and J by 2 bases, with 11 bases left in between.

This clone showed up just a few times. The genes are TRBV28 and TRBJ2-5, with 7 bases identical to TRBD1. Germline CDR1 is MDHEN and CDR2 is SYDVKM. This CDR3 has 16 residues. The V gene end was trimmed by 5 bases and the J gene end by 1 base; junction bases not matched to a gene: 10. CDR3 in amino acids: CASSPAWAGGQETQYF. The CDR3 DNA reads TGTGCCAGCAGTCCCGCCTGGGCAGGGGGCCAAGAGACCCAGTACTTC.

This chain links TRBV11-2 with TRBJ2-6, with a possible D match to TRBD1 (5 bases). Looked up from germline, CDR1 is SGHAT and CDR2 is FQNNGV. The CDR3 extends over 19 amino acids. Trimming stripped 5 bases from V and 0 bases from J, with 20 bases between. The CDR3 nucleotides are TGTGCCAGCAGCCCACGACAGTTACTTAAGAGCTCTGGGGCCAACGTCCTGACTTTC. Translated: CASSPRQLLKSSGANVLTF.

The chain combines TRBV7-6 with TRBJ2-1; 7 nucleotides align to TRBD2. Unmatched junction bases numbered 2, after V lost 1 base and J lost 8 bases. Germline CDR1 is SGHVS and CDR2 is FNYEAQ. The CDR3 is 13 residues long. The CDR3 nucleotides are TGTGCCAGCAGCTTAGGGGCGGGAGATGAGCAGTTCTTC. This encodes CASSLGAGDEQFF.

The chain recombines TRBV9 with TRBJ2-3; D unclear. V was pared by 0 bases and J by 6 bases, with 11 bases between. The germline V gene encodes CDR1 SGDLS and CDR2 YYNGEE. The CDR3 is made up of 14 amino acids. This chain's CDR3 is CASSVEGIGDTQYF. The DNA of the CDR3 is TGTGCCAGCAGCGTAGAGGGTATAGGCGATACGCAGTATTTT.

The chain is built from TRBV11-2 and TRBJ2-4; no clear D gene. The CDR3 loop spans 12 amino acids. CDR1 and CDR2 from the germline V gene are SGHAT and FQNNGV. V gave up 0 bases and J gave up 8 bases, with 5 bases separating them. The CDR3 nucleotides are TGTGCCAGCAGCTTAGATGAGGACATTCAGTACTTC. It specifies CASSLDEDIQYF. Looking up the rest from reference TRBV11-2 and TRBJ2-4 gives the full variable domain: EAGVAQSPRYKIIEKRQSVAFWCNPISGHATLYWYQQILGQGPKLLIQFQNNGVVDDSQLPKDRFSAERLKGVDSTLKIQPAKLEDSAVYLCASSLDEDIQYFGAGTRLSVL.

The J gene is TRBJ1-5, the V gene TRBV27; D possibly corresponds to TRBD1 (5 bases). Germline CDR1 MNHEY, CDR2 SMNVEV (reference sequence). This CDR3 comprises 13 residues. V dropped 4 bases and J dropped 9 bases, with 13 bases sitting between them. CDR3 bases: TGTGCCAGCAGTTGGGGCCGCTTCGGGCCCCAGCATTTT. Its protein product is CASSWGRFGPQHF.

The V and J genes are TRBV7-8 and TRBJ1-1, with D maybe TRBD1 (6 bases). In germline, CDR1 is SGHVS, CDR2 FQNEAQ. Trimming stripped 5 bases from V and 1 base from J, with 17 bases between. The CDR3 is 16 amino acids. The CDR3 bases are TGTGCCAGCAGCCGAACAGGGACCACCGCGAACACTGAAGCTTTCTTT. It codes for CASSRTGTTANTEAFF.

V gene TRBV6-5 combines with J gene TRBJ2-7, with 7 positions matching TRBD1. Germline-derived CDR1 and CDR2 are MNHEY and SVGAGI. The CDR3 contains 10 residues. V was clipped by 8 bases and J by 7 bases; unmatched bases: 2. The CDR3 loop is CASEQGEQYF. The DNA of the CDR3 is TGTGCCAGCGAACAGGGGGAGCAGTACTTC.

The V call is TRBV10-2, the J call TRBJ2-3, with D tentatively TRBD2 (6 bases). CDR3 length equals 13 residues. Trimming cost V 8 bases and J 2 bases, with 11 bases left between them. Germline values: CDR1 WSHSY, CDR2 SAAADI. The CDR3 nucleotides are TGCGCCAGCGGGACTGGCCTCACAGATACGCAGTATTTT. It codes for CASGTGLTDTQYF.

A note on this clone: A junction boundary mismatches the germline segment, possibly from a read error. The CDR3 is CASSYSRGTKYGYTF. The CDR3 nucleotides read TGTGCCAGCAGTTACTCCCGGGGGACTAAATATGGCTACACCTTC. The V gene is TRBV6-5, the J gene TRBJ1-2; D is possibly TRBD1 (5 bases). CDR1 and CDR2 from the germline V gene are MNHEY and SVGAGI. The CDR3 has 15 amino acids.

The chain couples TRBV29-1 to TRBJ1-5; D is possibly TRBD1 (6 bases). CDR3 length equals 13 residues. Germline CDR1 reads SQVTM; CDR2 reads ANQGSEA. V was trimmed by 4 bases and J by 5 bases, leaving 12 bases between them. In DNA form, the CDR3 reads TGCAGCGTTGCCTCGGACAGTTATCAGCCCCAGCATTTT. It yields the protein CSVASDSYQPQHF.

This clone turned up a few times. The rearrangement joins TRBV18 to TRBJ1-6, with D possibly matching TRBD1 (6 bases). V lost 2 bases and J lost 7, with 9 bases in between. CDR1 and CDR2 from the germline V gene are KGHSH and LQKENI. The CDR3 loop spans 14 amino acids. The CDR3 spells CASSPDRSNSPLHF. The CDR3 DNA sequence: TGTGCCAGCTCACCAGACAGGTCAAATTCACCCCTCCACTTT.

Here the CDR3 DNA reads TGTGCCACCAGTGAATCCAGAGGGGTCCCCGGGGAGCTGTTTTTT. Translating it yields CATSESRGVPGELFF. This rearrangement joins TRBV24-1 to TRBJ2-2; D might be TRBD1 or TRBD2, each matching 5 bases. CDR3 length: 15 residues. CDR1 and CDR2 from the germline V gene are KGHDR and SFDVKD. Trimming shortened V by 4 bases and J by 6 bases, and 14 bases separated the two germline ends.

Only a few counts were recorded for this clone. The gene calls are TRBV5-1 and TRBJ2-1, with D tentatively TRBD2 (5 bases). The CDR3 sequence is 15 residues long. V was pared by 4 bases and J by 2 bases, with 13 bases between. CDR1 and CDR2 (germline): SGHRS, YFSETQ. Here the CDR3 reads CASSLTNSPYNEQFF. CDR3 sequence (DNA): TGCGCCAGCAGCCTGACTAACTCCCCCTACAATGAGCAGTTCTTC.

CDR3: CASSLGRAPDEQYF. In DNA form, the CDR3 reads TGTGCCAGCAGCTTAGGAAGGGCCCCTGACGAGCAGTACTTC. The chain joins TRBV11-3 to TRBJ2-7; no clear D gene. This CDR3 region has 14 residues. V dropped 1 base and J dropped 5 bases, with 12 bases sitting between them. Per germline, CDR1 SGHNT and CDR2 YENEEA.

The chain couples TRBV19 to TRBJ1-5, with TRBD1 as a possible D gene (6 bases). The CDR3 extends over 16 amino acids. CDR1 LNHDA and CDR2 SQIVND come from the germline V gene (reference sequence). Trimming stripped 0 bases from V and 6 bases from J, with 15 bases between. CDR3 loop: CASSIDPGARGQPQHF. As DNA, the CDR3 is TGTGCCAGTAGTATAGATCCGGGGGCGCGGGGTCAGCCCCAGCATTTT. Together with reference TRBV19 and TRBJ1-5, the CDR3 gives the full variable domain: DGGITQSPKYLFRKEGQNVTLSCEQNLNHDAMYWYRQDPGQGLRLIYYSQIVNDFQKGDIAEGYSVSREKKESFPLTVTSAQKNPTAFYLCASSIDPGARGQPQHFGDGTRLSIL.

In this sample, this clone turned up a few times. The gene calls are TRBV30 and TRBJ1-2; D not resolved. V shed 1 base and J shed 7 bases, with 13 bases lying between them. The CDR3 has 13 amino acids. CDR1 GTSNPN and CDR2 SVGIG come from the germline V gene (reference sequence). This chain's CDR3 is CAWSGRSEFGYTF. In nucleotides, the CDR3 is TGTGCCTGGAGTGGCAGGAGTGAATTTGGCTACACCTTC.

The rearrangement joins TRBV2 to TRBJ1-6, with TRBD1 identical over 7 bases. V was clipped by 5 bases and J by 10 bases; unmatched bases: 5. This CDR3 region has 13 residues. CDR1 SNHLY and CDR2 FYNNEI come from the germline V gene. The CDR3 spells CASSTGVRSPLHF. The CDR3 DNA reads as TGTGCCAGCAGTACAGGGGTAAGATCACCCCTCCACTTT.

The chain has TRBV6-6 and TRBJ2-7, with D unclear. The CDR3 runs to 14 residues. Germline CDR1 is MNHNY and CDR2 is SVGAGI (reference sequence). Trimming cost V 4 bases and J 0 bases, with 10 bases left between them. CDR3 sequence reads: CASSSRSDSYEQYF. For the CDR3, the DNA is TGTGCCAGCAGTTCAAGGTCGGACTCCTACGAGCAGTACTTC.